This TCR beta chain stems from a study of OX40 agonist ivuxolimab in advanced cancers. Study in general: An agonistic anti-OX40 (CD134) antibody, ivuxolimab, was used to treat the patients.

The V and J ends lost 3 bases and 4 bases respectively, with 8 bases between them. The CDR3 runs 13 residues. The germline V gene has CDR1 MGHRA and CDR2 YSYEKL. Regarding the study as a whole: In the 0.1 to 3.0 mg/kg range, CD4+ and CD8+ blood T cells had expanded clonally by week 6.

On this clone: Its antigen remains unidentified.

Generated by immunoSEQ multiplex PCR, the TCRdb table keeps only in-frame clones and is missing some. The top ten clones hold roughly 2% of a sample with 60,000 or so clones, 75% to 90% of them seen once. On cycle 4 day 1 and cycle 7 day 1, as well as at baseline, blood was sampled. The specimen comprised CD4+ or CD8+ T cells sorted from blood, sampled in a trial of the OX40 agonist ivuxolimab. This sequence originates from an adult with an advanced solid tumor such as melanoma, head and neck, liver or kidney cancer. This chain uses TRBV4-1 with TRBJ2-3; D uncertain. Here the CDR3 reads CASSHLGPDTQYF. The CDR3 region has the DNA TGCGCCAGCAGCCATCTCGGTCCAGATACGCAGTATTTT.